This T cell receptor (beta chain) was captured by sequencing in a study of T cells in Graves' hyperthyroidism and ophthalmopathy. Trimming removed 4 bases at V and 4 bases at J, with 20 bases between. Germline values: CDR1 SGHVS, CDR2 FQNEAQ. The CDR3 covers 16 residues. TCR beta CDR3 sequences were amplified from RNA transcripts. HTBI primers were used for first-round RT-PCR of the TCR CDR3. MiXCR was run by TCRdb on the multiplex PCR reads, yielding one entry per CDR3 protein. The table lists about 560,000 distinct CDR3 sequences, 12% to 15% of them singletons. This clonotype was picked up a small number of times.

The receptor was isolated from a woman aged 35 to 49 with Graves' hyperthyroidism. Input material: blood. The chain joins TRBV7-8 to TRBJ2-7; D unresolved. CDR3 sequence reads: CASSSKVQSGFYEQYF. In nucleotides, the CDR3 is TGTGCCAGCAGCTCCAAAGTCCAAAGTGGCTTTTACGAGCAGTACTTC.